Listed here is a single T cell receptor beta chain. These data belong to a study of blood T cell repertoires in COVID-19. The wider study: Samples representing acute and convalescent COVID-19 were sourced from the United States, Italy and Spain. From T cells, B-cell-depleted T cells, or PBMCs came the material, which was cDNA or gDNA.

V shed 4 bases and J 7 bases; nucleotides not matched to a gene: 13. The CDR3 contains 17 residues. The germline V gene encodes CDR1 SGHNT and CDR2 YYREEE (reference sequence). Per the authors' pipeline: Estimation of nucleated cell counts relied on the amplification of reference gene primers. Profiled with immunoSEQ multiplex PCR; TCRdb holds only in-frame clones, not every one. V and J calls and clone size are given by that table; D and trimming were obtained from the DNA. The sample contains 150,000 to 200,000 clones, 80% to 90% of which appear only once. The rearrangement uses TRBV5-4 and TRBJ2-7, with 14 bases aligning to TRBD2. This TCR was recovered from a man younger than 30 who had recovered from COVID-19. Material for sequencing was peripheral blood. CDR3 in DNA: TGTGCCAGCAGCCGGGGGACTAGCGGGAGAGTGGTGGGAGAGCAGTACTTC. This sequence encodes CASSRGTSGRVVGEQYF.